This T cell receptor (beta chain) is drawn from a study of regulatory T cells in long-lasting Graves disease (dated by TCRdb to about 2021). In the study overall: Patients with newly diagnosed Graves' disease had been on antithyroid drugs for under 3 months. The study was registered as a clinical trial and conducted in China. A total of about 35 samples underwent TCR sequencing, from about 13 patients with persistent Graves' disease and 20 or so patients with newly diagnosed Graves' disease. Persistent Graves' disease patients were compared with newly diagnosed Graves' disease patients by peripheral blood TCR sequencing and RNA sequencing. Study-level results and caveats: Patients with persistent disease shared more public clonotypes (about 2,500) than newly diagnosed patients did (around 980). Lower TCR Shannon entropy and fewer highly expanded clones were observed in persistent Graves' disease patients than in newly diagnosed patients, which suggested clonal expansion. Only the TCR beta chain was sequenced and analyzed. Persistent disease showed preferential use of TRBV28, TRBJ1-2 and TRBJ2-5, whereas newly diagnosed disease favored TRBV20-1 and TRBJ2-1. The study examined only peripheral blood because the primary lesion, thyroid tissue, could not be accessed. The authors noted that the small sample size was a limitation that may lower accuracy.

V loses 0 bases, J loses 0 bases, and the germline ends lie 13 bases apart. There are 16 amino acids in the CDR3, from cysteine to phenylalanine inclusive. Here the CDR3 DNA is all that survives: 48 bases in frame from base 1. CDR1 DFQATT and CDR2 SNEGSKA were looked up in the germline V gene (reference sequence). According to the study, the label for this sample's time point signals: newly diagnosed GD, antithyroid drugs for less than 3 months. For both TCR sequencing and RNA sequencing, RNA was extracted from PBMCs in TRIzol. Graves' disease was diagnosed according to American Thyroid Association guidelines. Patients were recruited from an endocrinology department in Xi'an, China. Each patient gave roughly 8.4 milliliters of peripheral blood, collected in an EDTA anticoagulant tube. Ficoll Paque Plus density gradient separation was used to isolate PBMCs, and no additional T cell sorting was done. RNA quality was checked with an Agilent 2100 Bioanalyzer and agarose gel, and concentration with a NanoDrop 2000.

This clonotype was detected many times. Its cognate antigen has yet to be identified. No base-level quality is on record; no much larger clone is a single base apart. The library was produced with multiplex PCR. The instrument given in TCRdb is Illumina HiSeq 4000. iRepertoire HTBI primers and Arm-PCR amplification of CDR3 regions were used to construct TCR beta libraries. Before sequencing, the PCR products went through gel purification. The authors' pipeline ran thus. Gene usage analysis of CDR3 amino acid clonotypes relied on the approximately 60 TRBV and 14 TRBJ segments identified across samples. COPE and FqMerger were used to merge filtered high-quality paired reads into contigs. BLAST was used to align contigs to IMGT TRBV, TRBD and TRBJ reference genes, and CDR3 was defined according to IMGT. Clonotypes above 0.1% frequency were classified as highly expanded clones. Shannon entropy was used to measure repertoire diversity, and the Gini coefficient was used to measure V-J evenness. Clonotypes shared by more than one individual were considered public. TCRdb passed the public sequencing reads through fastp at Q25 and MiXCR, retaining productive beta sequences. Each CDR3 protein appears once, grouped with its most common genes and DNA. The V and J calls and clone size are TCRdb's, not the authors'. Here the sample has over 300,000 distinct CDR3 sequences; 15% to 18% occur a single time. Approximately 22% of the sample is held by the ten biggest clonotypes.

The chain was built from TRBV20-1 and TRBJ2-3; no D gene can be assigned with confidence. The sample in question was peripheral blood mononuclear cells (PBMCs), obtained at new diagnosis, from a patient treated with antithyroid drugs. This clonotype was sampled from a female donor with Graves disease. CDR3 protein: CSARDPMGLSTDTQYF. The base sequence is TGCAGTGCTAGAGATCCAATGGGCCTTAGCACAGATACGCAGTATTTT.